A single sample is the source of the 24 T cell receptor beta chains below, sequenced in a study of T cells after posttransplantation cyclophosphamide. TCRdb's copy holds only in-frame clones and misses some; the assay was immunoSEQ multiplex PCR. The profile covers 20,000 to 25,000 clones, none occurring a single time. The material sequenced was PBMCs. The receptor source for this set is a woman aged 45-65 years in good health, CMV-negative, and a related stem cell transplant donor.

This clone occurred a few times. CDR3 bases: TGTGCCAGCAGCCAAGGACAGATAAAAAACATTCAGTACTTC. The encoded protein is CASSQGQIKNIQYF. The J gene is TRBJ2-4, the V gene TRBV14; TRBD1 is a possible D gene (5 bases). Germline-derived CDR1 and CDR2 are SGHDN and FVKESK. Trimming shortened V by 1 base and J by 4 bases, and 8 bases separated the two germline ends. This CDR3 is 14 amino acids long. The full variable domain, with the rest looked up from reference TRBV14 and TRBJ2-4, is EAGVTQFPSHSVIEKGQTVTLRCDPISGHDNLYWYRRVMGKEIKFLLHFVKESKQDESGMPNNRFLAERTGGTYSTLKVQPAELEDSGVYFCASSQGQIKNIQYFGAGTRLSVL.

This clone was counted ten times or more. The rearrangement uses TRBV29-1 and TRBJ1-2; 8 bases are a match to TRBD1. CDR3 length: 13 amino acids. V was clipped by 4 bases and J by 8 bases; unmatched bases: 9. Per germline, CDR1 SQVTM and CDR2 ANQGSEA. CDR3 protein: CSVVKDRVDGYTF. CDR3 DNA sequence: TGCAGCGTTGTAAAGGACAGGGTGGACGGCTACACCTTC.

This clone was seen repeatedly, ten times or more. This chain joins TRBV15 and TRBJ2-5; D might be TRBD2 (5 bases). V was trimmed by 2 bases and J by 2 bases, leaving 15 bases between them. This CDR3 spans 16 amino acids. Germline V CDR1 and CDR2: LNHNV, YYDKDF (reference sequence). The CDR3 protein is CATSRPRTGKQETQYF. The CDR3, as DNA: TGTGCCACCAGCAGACCCCGGACTGGAAAACAAGAGACCCAGTACTTC.

This clone was detected ten times or more. This chain links TRBV11-1 with TRBJ2-2; D gene unclear. This CDR3 is 13 amino acids long. Germline V lookup: CDR1 SGHAT, CDR2 FQDESV (reference sequence). V dropped 5 bases and J dropped 6 bases, with 10 bases sitting between them. The CDR3: CASSPSVPGELFF. Written as DNA, the CDR3 is TGTGCCAGCAGCCCCTCAGTCCCCGGGGAGCTGTTTTTT. Variable domain in full (rest from reference TRBV11-1 and TRBJ2-2): EAEVAQSPRYKITEKSQAVAFWCDPISGHATLYWYRQILGQGPELLVQFQDESVVDDSQLPKDRFSAERLKGVDSTLKIQPAELGDSAMYLCASSPSVPGELFFGEGSRLTVL.

This clone was seen repeatedly, ten times or more. V gene TRBV30 combines with J gene TRBJ2-1; D possibly corresponds to TRBD2 (5 bases). The CDR3 loop spans 16 amino acids. V lost 3 bases, J lost 0 bases, and 15 bases lay in between. Germline V gene lookup returns CDR1 GTSNPN and CDR2 SVGIG (reference sequence). The CDR3 DNA reads as TGTGCCTGGAGCCCCGAAGCGGCTAGCTCCTACAATGAGCAGTTCTTC. Amino acids: CAWSPEAASSYNEQFF.

This clone has at least ten counts. The chain recombines TRBV28 with TRBJ2-7; 9 bases match TRBD2. Per germline, CDR1 MDHEN and CDR2 SYDVKM. J was trimmed by 5 bases and V by 5 bases; bases with no gene match: 10. CDR3 size: 15 residues. The CDR3 loop is CASSVSAGGRDEQYF. The DNA for the CDR3 is TGTGCCAGCAGTGTCTCAGCGGGGGGCCGCGACGAGCAGTACTTC.

Many counts were recorded for this clone. The V call is TRBV9, the J call TRBJ2-7, with D unresolved. The CDR3 loop spans 12 amino acids. CDR1 and CDR2 from the germline V gene are SGDLS and YYNGEE. V was clipped by 0 bases and J by 3 bases, with 4 bases between them. In nucleotides, the CDR3 is TGTGCCAGCAGCGTAGTAGACTACGAGCAGTACTTC. Its protein product is CASSVVDYEQYF.

In its sample, this clone was seen many times. This sequence joins TRBV6-5 and TRBJ2-1; 10 positions agree with TRBD2. V shed 6 bases, J shed 5 bases, and the junction held 7 bases outside the gene matches. The CDR3 consists of 15 residues. Germline V gives CDR1 MNHEY, CDR2 SVGAGI. The CDR3 loop reads CASRLSGGSHNEQFF. CDR3 bases: TGTGCCAGCAGACTTAGCGGGGGGTCTCACAATGAGCAGTTCTTC.

This clone was found many times. The CDR3 DNA is TGCGCCAGCAGCTCCACGACCGGGTTAGATACGCAGTATTTT. Encoded protein: CASSSTTGLDTQYF. V gene TRBV5-1 combines with J gene TRBJ2-3; no definite D call. The CDR3 spans 14 residues. Trimming took 3 bases from V and 5 from J, leaving 13 bases between them. Germline lookup yields CDR1 SGHRS and CDR2 YFSETQ. Filled out from reference TRBV5-1 and TRBJ2-3, the complete variable domain reads KAGVTQTPRYLIKTRGQQVTLSCSPISGHRSVSWYQQTPGQGLQFLFEYFSETQRNKGNFPGRFSGRQFSNSRSEMNVSTLELGDSALYLCASSSTTGLDTQYFGPGTRLTVL.

This clone has ten or more counts. The chain employs TRBV7-6 and TRBJ2-2; 10 nucleotides align to TRBD2. After removal of 6 bases from V and 4 bases from J, the junction contained 5 bases not matched to a gene. The CDR3 extends over 15 amino acids. The V gene's germline CDR1 is SGHVS and CDR2 FNYEAQ. The CDR3 region has the DNA TGTGCCAGCAGTCGGACTAGCGGAACCACCGGGGAGCTGTTTTTT. It translates to CASSRTSGTTGELFF.

This clone was observed many times. This rearrangement joins TRBV7-9 to TRBJ2-2; 11 positions agree with TRBD2. The CDR3 is 17 amino acids. CDR1 and CDR2 from the germline V gene are SEHNR and FQNEAQ (reference sequence). Trimming cost V 4 bases and J 0 bases; bases outside gene matches: 4. This chain's CDR3 is CASSSLGLAANTGELFF. CDR3 DNA: TGTGCCAGCAGCTCGCTGGGACTAGCGGCGAACACCGGGGAGCTGTTTTTT.

This clone came up many times. The chain carries TRBV5-1 and TRBJ2-5; 8 bases map to TRBD1. The ends lost 3 bases at V and 1 base at J; junction bases unmatched: 17. Germline CDR1 and CDR2: SGHRS and YFSETQ. The CDR3 extends over 19 amino acids. The CDR3 DNA is TGCGCCAGCAGCTACACCCCACCTGGACAGGGAGGCATCCAAGAGACCCAGTACTTC. As protein: CASSYTPPGQGGIQETQYF.

This clone was observed at least ten times. The J gene is TRBJ1-3, the V gene TRBV27; TRBD1 matches 8 bases. The J segment lost 1 base and the V segment lost 6 bases, leaving 2 bases of the junction unmatched. The CDR3 extends over 14 amino acids. Germline V gene sequence: CDR1 MNHEY, CDR2 SMNVEV (reference sequence). Written as DNA, the CDR3 is TGTGCCAGCAGGCAGGGGGCTTCTGGAAACACCATATATTTT. Protein sequence: CASRQGASGNTIYF.

This clone was picked up many times. The rearrangement links TRBV27 to TRBJ1-5, with a tentative D call TRBD1 (5 bases). The CDR3 loop spans 13 amino acids. The V gene lost 5 bases and the J gene lost 5 bases, with 10 bases spanning the gap. Per germline, CDR1 MNHEY and CDR2 SMNVEV (reference sequence). The CDR3 protein is CASSLDRYQPQHF. For the CDR3, the DNA is TGTGCCAGCAGTCTCGACAGATATCAGCCCCAGCATTTT.

This clone was seen repeatedly, ten times or more. V is TRBV13 and J is TRBJ1-3; D is unresolved. The germline gives CDR1 PRHDT, CDR2 FYEKMQ (reference sequence). This CDR3 has 14 amino acids. V was shortened by 5 bases and J by 6 bases, with 14 bases between the two germline ends. The CDR3 DNA reads as TGTGCCAGCAGCACGAGGACTCGACAAAACACCATATATTTT. It yields the protein CASSTRTRQNTIYF.

This clone was seen a few times. One end of the junction fails to match germline, which may point to a read error. This chain uses TRBV18 with TRBJ2-7; TRBD1 is a possible D gene (5 bases). The germline V gene encodes CDR1 KGHSH and CDR2 LQKENI. The CDR3 covers 16 residues. The CDR3, as DNA: TGTGCCGGCTCACCACAAGCTGGGGCCCCAGGGTACGAGCAGTACTTC. Protein product: CAGSPQAGAPGYEQYF.

The sample holds many counts of this clone. V usage is TRBV6-5 and J usage is TRBJ1-6; TRBD1 might be the D (6 bases). CDR1 is MNHEY and CDR2 is SVGAGI in the germline V gene. V lost 2 bases and J lost 10, with 15 bases in between. The CDR3 consists of 15 residues. The CDR3 DNA follows: TGTGCCAGCAGTTACGCGACAGGCGGATTATCACCCCTCCACTTT. It yields the protein CASSYATGGLSPLHF.

This clone was found many times. V is TRBV5-6 and J is TRBJ2-7, with TRBD1 as a possible D gene (6 bases). Trimming cost V 0 bases and J 0 bases, with 10 bases left between them. Germline V gene lookup returns CDR1 SGHDT and CDR2 YYEEEE. The CDR3 has 15 amino acids. CDR3 DNA sequence: TGTGCCAGCAGCTTGGCCGCAGGGGTCTCCTACGAGCAGTACTTC. It yields the protein CASSLAAGVSYEQYF.

In this sample, this clone turned up many times. The gene calls are TRBV28 and TRBJ2-7; D is ambiguous. Per the germline V gene, CDR1 is MDHEN and CDR2 is SYDVKM. V was pared by 4 bases and J by 0 bases, with 13 bases between. The CDR3 extends over 15 amino acids. The CDR3 bases are TGTGCCAGCAGTTCCCCGCTGACATTCTCCTACGAGCAGTACTTC. It yields the protein CASSSPLTFSYEQYF.

In this sample, this clone turned up many times. The chain has TRBV11-2 and TRBJ1-1; 7 nucleotides line up with TRBD1. CDR3 length: 13 amino acids. Germline loops: CDR1 SGHAT, CDR2 FQNNGV. With V trimmed by 6 bases and J by 5 bases, 6 bases remained unmatched. CDR3 in DNA: TGTGCCAGCAGTGCCGACAGGGTAACTGAAGCTTTCTTT. This encodes CASSADRVTEAFF.

The chain recombines TRBV6-5 with TRBJ1-5; D gene uncertain. V dropped 7 bases and J dropped 7 bases, with 17 bases sitting between them. Germline CDR1 reads MNHEY; CDR2 reads SVGAGI. CDR3 length equals 14 residues. CDR3 region: CASNAMGAVQPQHF. The DNA of the CDR3 is TGTGCCAGCAATGCGATGGGAGCAGTCCAGCCCCAGCATTTT.

This clone has only a few counts. The rearrangement links TRBV6-1 to TRBJ2-7, with D unresolved. This CDR3 has 14 residues. Germline CDR1 MNHNS, CDR2 SASEGT. The V end was cut by 6 bases, the J end by 0 bases, with 12 bases between. CDR3 residues: CASSPVHPSYEQYF. The CDR3 bases are TGTGCCAGCAGCCCAGTTCACCCCTCCTACGAGCAGTACTTC.

This clone was counted ten times or more. The chain couples TRBV30 to TRBJ2-2; possibly TRBD1 for D (5 bases). CDR3 length equals 15 residues. CDR1 GTSNPN and CDR2 SVGIG come from the germline V gene (reference sequence). The ends were cut back, 4 bases at V and 3 bases at J, with 15 bases in the middle. The chain's CDR3 is CAWIPQGRDTGELFF. The CDR3 DNA reads as TGTGCCTGGATTCCTCAGGGTAGAGACACCGGGGAGCTGTTTTTT.

In its sample, this clone was seen many times. The DNA of the CDR3 is TGCGCCAGCAGCCAAGAAGGACAGGGGTTCGAGCAGTACTTC. It codes for CASSQEGQGFEQYF. The rearrangement joins TRBV4-3 to TRBJ2-7, with 9 bases identical to TRBD1. The CDR3 has 14 residues. Germline trimming cut 0 bases from V and 6 bases from J; bases unmatched to any gene: 3. The germline V gene has CDR1 LGHNA and CDR2 YSLEER.